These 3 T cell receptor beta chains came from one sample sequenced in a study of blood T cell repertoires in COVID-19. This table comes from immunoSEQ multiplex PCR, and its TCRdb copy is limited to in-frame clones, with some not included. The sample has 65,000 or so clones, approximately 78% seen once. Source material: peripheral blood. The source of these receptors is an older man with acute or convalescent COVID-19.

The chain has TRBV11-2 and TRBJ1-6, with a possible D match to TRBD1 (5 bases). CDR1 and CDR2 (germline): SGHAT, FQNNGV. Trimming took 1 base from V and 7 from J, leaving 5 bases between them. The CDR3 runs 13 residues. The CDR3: CASSLGQNSPLHF. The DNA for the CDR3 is TGTGCCAGCAGCTTAGGACAGAATTCACCCCTCCACTTT.

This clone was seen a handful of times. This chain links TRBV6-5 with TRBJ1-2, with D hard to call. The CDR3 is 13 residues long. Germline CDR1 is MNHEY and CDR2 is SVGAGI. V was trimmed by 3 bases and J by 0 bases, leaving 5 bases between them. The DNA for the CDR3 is TGTGCCAGCAGTTATCAGTCTAACTATGGCTACACCTTC. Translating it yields CASSYQSNYGYTF.

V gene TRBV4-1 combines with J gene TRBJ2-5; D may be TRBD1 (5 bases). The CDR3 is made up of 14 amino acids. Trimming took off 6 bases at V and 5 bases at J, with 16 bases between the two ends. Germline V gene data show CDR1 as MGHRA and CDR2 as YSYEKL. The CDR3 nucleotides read TGCGCCAGCAGGGACACCCTCGGTGGGGAGACCCAGTACTTC. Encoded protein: CASRDTLGGETQYF.